The clone carrying this TCR beta chain was recorded many times. Germline CDR1 reads DFQATT; CDR2 reads SNEGSKA (reference sequence). The V end was cut by 6 bases, the J end by 4 bases, with 16 bases between. This CDR3 spans 14 amino acids. This entry is derived from a study of regulatory T cells in long-lasting Graves disease. Whole-study context: Antithyroid drugs had been given to newly diagnosed Graves' patients for under 3 months.

The time point was: newly diagnosed GD, antithyroid drugs for less than 3 months. Extracted PBMC RNA gave rise to the TCR library. Both iRepertoire HTBI primers and Arm-PCR of CDR3 regions were used to build the TCR beta libraries. MiXCR, run by TCRdb on the multiplex PCR reads, gives a single entry per CDR3 protein. The table has approximately 400,000 distinct CDR3 sequences, about 16% seen once. The sample was also reused in another study, on T cells in Graves' hyperthyroidism and ophthalmopathy.

The sequence was collected from a young woman with Graves disease. The V and J genes are TRBV20-1 and TRBJ2-1; the D gene is possibly TRBD2 (6 bases). The sample consisted of peripheral blood mononuclear cells (PBMCs), taken at new diagnosis, from a patient treated with antithyroid drugs. The CDR3 region has the DNA TGCAGTGCACCGCCGGCGCGGGGATACAATGAGCAGTTCTTC. This sequence encodes CSAPPARGYNEQFF.